This T cell receptor (beta chain) emerged from a study of blood T cell repertoires in COVID-19. Study-level information: The United States, Italy and Spain were the sources of the acute and convalescent COVID-19 samples.

Sequencing was performed with immunoSEQ multiplex PCR; in TCRdb, only in-frame clones are kept and a portion is missing. This sample has about 260,000 clones, with 70% to 90% found just once. J gave up 7 bases and V 4 bases, and 6 bases lay outside the gene matches. Germline V gene sequence: CDR1 SGHNT, CDR2 YYREEE (reference sequence). The CDR3 is 14 amino acids. The rearrangement links TRBV5-4 to TRBJ2-1; 9 nucleotides align to TRBD1. What was sequenced was peripheral blood. The TCR comes from a man in his 60s who had recovered from COVID-19. The CDR3 bases are TGTGCCAGCAGCCACGGGACAGGGAGGAATGAGCAGTTCTTC. This codes for CASSHGTGRNEQFF.